The T cell receptor (beta chain) described here comes from a study of T cells after yellow fever vaccination. Study conclusions and caveats: The booster response re-showed most primary clones: around 96% CD4, approximately 90% CD8. Repertoires obtained by FACS sorting could include abundant clonotypes that entered as contaminants from the bulk population. CD4 and CD8 compartments shared a small share of clonotypes.

This clonotype was counted a few times. Its target is unknown. Researchers made TCR cDNA using 5'RACE template switching, and this step added a universal primer site and UMIs. TCRdb reprocessed the 5' RACE reads with MiXCR, giving one entry per CDR3 protein. The table records 300,000 to 350,000 distinct CDR3 sequences, 3.5% to 5% of them present only once. V dropped 4 bases and J dropped 0; count of bases not matched to a gene: 14. The CDR3 is 18 amino acids. Germline V gene sequence: CDR1 LGHNA, CDR2 YSLEER. Sequenced material: PBMCs, taken 15 days after the yellow fever booster vaccination. This receptor was identified in a man younger than 35 who received the YFV17D yellow fever vaccine. The chain carries TRBV4-3 and TRBJ1-2; 7 bases agree with TRBD1. The CDR3 nucleotides read TGCGCCAGCAGCCTTAGGACAGGCACCACCGAAGCTAACTATGGCTACACCTTC. Protein product: CASSLRTGTTEANYGYTF.